The 26 T cell receptor beta chains in this list originate from one sample, sequenced in a study of CD8 T cells in Susac syndrome. After extraction with the RNeasy kit, roughly 0.45 to 1 ug of the RNA was reverse transcribed using random hexamers. TCRdb ran MiXCR on the immunoSEQ multiplex PCR reads and lists one entry per CDR3 protein. The sample includes roughly 200,000 distinct CDR3 sequences, roughly nine tenths of them seen just once. Sequencing input: CD4+ T cells from PBMCs. The receptors stem from a human donor with Susac syndrome.

This rearrangement joins TRBV11-2 to TRBJ2-3, with unresolved D. Germline loops: CDR1 SGHAT, CDR2 FQNNGV. CDR3 length: 12 residues. V lost 4 bases and J lost 5, with 7 bases in between. CDR3 bases: TGTGCCAGCAGCTCCTGGGGAGATACGCAGTATTTT. It yields the protein CASSSWGDTQYF.

The CDR3 protein is CASSLTSGREFAYF. In DNA form, the CDR3 reads TGTGCCAGCAGCTTAACTAGCGGGAGGGAGTTTGCATACTTC. The chain combines TRBV7-9 with TRBJ2-7, with 13 bases that match TRBD2. The CDR3 has 14 residues. Trimming took 2 bases from V and 13 from J; bases not matched to a gene: 8. Germline lookup yields CDR1 SEHNR and CDR2 FQNEAQ (reference sequence).

The rearrangement joins TRBV6-5 to TRBJ2-7, with 9 bases identical to TRBD1. Trimming took 0 bases from V and 2 from J; bases not matched to a gene: 2. This CDR3 is built from 15 residues. Germline V CDR1 and CDR2: MNHEY, SVGAGI. The CDR3 is CASSYSRTGAYEQYF. The CDR3 coding sequence is TGTGCCAGCAGTTACTCGCGGACAGGGGCCTACGAGCAGTACTTC.

This chain links TRBV7-9 with TRBJ1-1; D not resolved. V lost 2 bases, J lost 6 bases, and 10 bases lay in between. The CDR3 spans 13 residues. Per the germline V gene, CDR1 is SEHNR and CDR2 is FQNEAQ (reference sequence). This CDR3 reads CASSLPLWSEAFF. CDR3 sequence (DNA): TGTGCCAGCAGCTTACCCTTGTGGTCTGAAGCTTTCTTT.

This rearrangement joins TRBV4-1 to TRBJ2-7; D is uncertain. Germline V gene sequence: CDR1 MGHRA, CDR2 YSYEKL. The V end lost 4 bases, the J end lost 1 base, and 8 bases lay between the germline ends. The CDR3 extends over 13 amino acids. For the CDR3, the DNA is TGCGCCAGCAGCCCGGGCCTTTCCTACGAGCAGTACTTC. Translating gives CASSPGLSYEQYF.

The chain employs TRBV6-6 and TRBJ2-3; D perhaps matches TRBD2 (6 bases). The V gene lost 5 bases and the J gene lost 4 bases, with 10 bases spanning the gap. In germline, CDR1 is MNHNY, CDR2 SVGAGI (reference sequence). The CDR3 is 13 amino acids. CDR3 sequence: CASSMTSSDTQYF. CDR3 nucleotide sequence: TGTGCCAGCAGTATGACTAGTTCAGATACGCAGTATTTT.

This clonotype appeared a few times. This chain uses TRBV6-1 with TRBJ2-3; TRBD2 matches at 8 bases. Germline CDR1 reads MNHNS; CDR2 reads SASEGT. The CDR3 length is 15 residues. V gave up 7 bases and J gave up 5 bases; unmatched junction bases: 11. The CDR3, as DNA: TGTGCCAGCAAGGATAGCGGGGAGGGAGGAGATACGCAGTATTTT. Amino acid sequence: CASKDSGEGGDTQYF.

This clonotype was recorded once. CDR3 region: CASSFGTAYEQYF. DNA of the CDR3: TGTGCCAGCAGCTTCGGGACAGCCTACGAGCAGTACTTC. The gene calls are TRBV7-2 and TRBJ2-7, with 7 bases lining up with TRBD1. V shed 3 bases, J shed 2 bases, and the junction held 1 base outside the gene matches. The CDR3 loop spans 13 amino acids. The germline V gene has CDR1 SGHTA and CDR2 FQGNSA. The full variable domain, with the rest looked up from reference TRBV7-2 and TRBJ2-7, is GAGVSQSPSNKVTEKGKDVELRCDPISGHTALYWYRQSLGQGLEFLIYFQGNSAPDKSGLPSDRFSAERTGGSVSTLTIQRTQQEDSAVYLCASSFGTAYEQYFGPGTRLTVT.

The chain links TRBV12-3 or TRBV12-4 to TRBJ2-4, with 8 bases lining up with TRBD1. The CDR3 has 15 residues. Trimming took 4 bases from V and 3 from J; bases not matched to a gene: 5. CDR3 nucleotides: TGTGCCAGCAGTTCGGGACAGGCGAACAAAAACATTCAGTACTTC. This codes for CASSSGQANKNIQYF.

This chain uses TRBV6-1 with TRBJ2-7; 7 nucleotides align to TRBD1. CDR3 length: 14 residues. Germline V gives CDR1 MNHNS, CDR2 SASEGT. With 7 bases clipped from V and 2 bases from J, the junction kept 8 bases outside the gene matches. CDR3 protein: CASIPGTETYEQYF. The CDR3 coding sequence is TGTGCCAGCATCCCCGGGACAGAAACCTACGAGCAGTACTTC.

This chain uses TRBV4-1 with TRBJ2-3, with 14 bases identical to TRBD2. This CDR3 is built from 21 residues. Per the germline V gene, CDR1 is MGHRA and CDR2 is YSYEKL. The trim removed 4 bases at V and 2 bases at J, leaving 17 bases unmatched. The chain's CDR3 is CASSPTSLGLAGDWATDTQYF. The CDR3 DNA is TGCGCCAGCAGCCCCACGAGTCTGGGACTAGCGGGAGATTGGGCCACAGATACGCAGTATTTT.

The chain is built from TRBV2 and TRBJ2-1; no clear D. V lost 7 bases, J lost 4 bases, and 11 bases lay in between. Germline CDR1 is SNHLY and CDR2 is FYNNEI. There are 13 residues in the CDR3. The CDR3, as DNA: TGTGCCAGCAATTATCGGGTTTACAATGAGCAGTTCTTC. The encoded protein is CASNYRVYNEQFF.

The chain combines TRBV29-1 with TRBJ1-1; weak D call: TRBD1 (5 bases). The germline V gene encodes CDR1 SQVTM and CDR2 ANQGSEA. The CDR3 is 11 amino acids. V shed 3 bases and J shed 11 bases, with 13 bases lying between them. CDR3 bases: TGCAGCGTTGATAATGGGTCAGGGGCTTTCTTT. This gives the protein CSVDNGSGAFF.

The V and J genes are TRBV12-3 or TRBV12-4 and TRBJ1-1; D is ambiguous. The V and J ends lost 5 bases and 1 base respectively, with 11 bases between them. This CDR3 comprises 14 residues. The CDR3 DNA sequence: TGTGCCAGCAGTCCCTGGGAGGGGAACACTGAAGCTTTCTTT. As protein: CASSPWEGNTEAFF.

V is TRBV7-2 and J is TRBJ1-3; D gene uncertain. V lost 1 base and J 6 bases, leaving 7 bases between the germline ends. CDR3 size: 13 residues. Germline V gene sequence: CDR1 SGHTA, CDR2 FQGNSA. CDR3: CASSLENENTIYF. CDR3 bases: TGTGCCAGCAGCTTAGAGAACGAAAACACCATATATTTT.

The genes are TRBV20-1 and TRBJ2-5; maybe TRBD1 (5 bases). There are 15 residues in the CDR3. Deletions cut 0 bases from V and 5 bases from J, with 16 bases between. From germline, CDR1 is DFQATT and CDR2 SNEGSKA (reference sequence). CDR3 sequence: CSARDRIQGLETQYF. The CDR3 nucleotides are TGCAGTGCTAGAGATCGTATCCAGGGATTGGAGACCCAGTACTTC.

The chain links TRBV18 to TRBJ2-4; weak D call: TRBD1 (6 bases). In germline, CDR1 is KGHSH, CDR2 LQKENI. With 6 bases removed from V and 6 bases from J, the gap between germline ends came to 15 bases. The CDR3 extends over 14 amino acids. This chain's CDR3 is CASSPGAGINIQYF. CDR3 in DNA: TGTGCCAGCTCCCCAGGGGCAGGGATAAACATTCAGTACTTC.

The rearrangement uses TRBV19 and TRBJ2-1, with TRBD2 matching 10 bases. V lost 6 bases and J lost 6; bases outside the gene matches: 8. The CDR3 is 15 residues long. Germline V gene data show CDR1 as LNHDA and CDR2 as SQIVND (reference sequence). The chain's CDR3 is CASSHGLAARNEQFF. DNA of the CDR3: TGTGCCAGTAGCCACGGACTAGCGGCTCGCAATGAGCAGTTCTTC.

The V and J genes are TRBV29-1 and TRBJ1-1, with D unclear. The CDR3 has 10 amino acids. Trimming removed 5 bases from V and 2 bases from J, with 3 bases in between. The V gene's germline CDR1 is SQVTM and CDR2 ANQGSEA. The CDR3 DNA follows: TGCAGCGTTCAAAACACTGAAGCTTTCTTT. Translation: CSVQNTEAFF.

The chain recombines TRBV7-2 with TRBJ2-7, with D hard to call. Germline CDR1 SGHTA, CDR2 FQGNSA. V was pared by 5 bases and J by 9 bases, with 17 bases between. This CDR3 is built from 13 residues. CDR3 amino acids: CASSAKGANRQYF. In nucleotides, the CDR3 is TGTGCCAGCAGCGCCAAGGGCGCGAATCGGCAGTACTTC.

V usage is TRBV29-1 and J usage is TRBJ1-2, with D tentatively TRBD1 (5 bases). V lost 1 base to trimming and J lost 3 bases, with 15 bases between them. Germline CDR1 is SQVTM and CDR2 is ANQGSEA. CDR3 length: 15 amino acids. CDR3 DNA sequence: TGCAGCGTTGAAGTCCCACAGGCTGTCTACTATGGCTACACCTTC. Its protein product is CSVEVPQAVYYGYTF.

The chain employs TRBV6-5 and TRBJ1-4; unclear D gene. V was shortened by 4 bases and J by 4 bases, with 10 bases between the two germline ends. The CDR3 is 14 amino acids. The V gene's germline CDR1 is MNHEY and CDR2 SVGAGI. This chain's CDR3 is CASSSTAYNEKLFF. The CDR3 DNA reads TGTGCCAGCAGTTCGACGGCCTATAATGAAAAACTGTTTTTT.

This chain joins TRBV3-1 and TRBJ2-6, with 10 bases matching TRBD2. J gave up 1 base and V 2 bases, and 8 bases lay outside the gene matches. This CDR3 comprises 19 residues. Germline loops: CDR1 LGHDT, CDR2 YNNKEL (reference sequence). CDR3 nucleotides: TGTGCCAGCAGCCAACATGGACTAGCGGATACATCTGGGGCCAACGTCCTGACTTTC. The encoded protein is CASSQHGLADTSGANVLTF.

V is TRBV4-1 and J is TRBJ1-2; possibly TRBD1 for D (5 bases). Germline V gives CDR1 MGHRA, CDR2 YSYEKL. V was trimmed by 4 bases and J by 4 bases, leaving 13 bases between them. The CDR3 has 14 amino acids. Written as DNA, the CDR3 is TGCGCCAGCAGCCCCCGGGGGGATTCCTATGGCTACACCTTC. It encodes CASSPRGDSYGYTF.

This chain joins TRBV3-1 and TRBJ1-2, with D hard to call. The CDR3 runs to 17 residues. V lost 1 base and J 4 bases, leaving 19 bases between the germline ends. The V gene's germline CDR1 is LGHDT and CDR2 YNNKEL (reference sequence). The CDR3, as DNA: TGTGCCAGCAGCCAAGTCTGGGCAGGCAAGCCCACCTATGGCTACACCTTC. Translating gives CASSQVWAGKPTYGYTF.

The V and J genes are TRBV2 and TRBJ2-7, with a tentative D call TRBD2 (5 bases). The CDR3 is made up of 14 amino acids. Deletions cut 3 bases from V and 1 base from J, with 10 bases between. Germline V gene sequence: CDR1 SNHLY, CDR2 FYNNEI. The CDR3 protein is CASSDLGISYEQYF. For the CDR3, the DNA is TGTGCCAGCAGTGATCTCGGGATTTCCTACGAGCAGTACTTC.